This T cell receptor (beta chain) was sequenced for a study of cytomegalovirus exposure and HLA in healthy donors. V was trimmed by 3 bases and J by 7 bases, leaving 11 bases between them. Germline V gene data show CDR1 as SGHDT and CDR2 as YYEEEE. CDR3 length: 12 residues. Whole-study findings and limits: DRB1 had the most TCR associations and HLA-C the fewest, a later analysis found, with rates varying by HLA locus.

PCR involved 60 Vbeta and 13 Jbeta primers. Assay: immunoSEQ multiplex PCR; the TCRdb copy retains only in-frame clones and omits some. The profile covers some 140,000 clones, with more than 70% appearing a single time and approximately 6.7% taken by the ten largest. This clone was picked up a small number of times. Its antigen remains unidentified. Material: PBMCs. The V and J genes are TRBV5-6 and TRBJ2-7, with D tentatively TRBD1 (5 bases). The sequence came from a young woman in good health and CMV-seropositive. CDR3 region: CASSSSDREQYF. CDR3 sequence (DNA): TGTGCCAGCAGCTCCTCCGACAGAGAGCAGTACTTC.